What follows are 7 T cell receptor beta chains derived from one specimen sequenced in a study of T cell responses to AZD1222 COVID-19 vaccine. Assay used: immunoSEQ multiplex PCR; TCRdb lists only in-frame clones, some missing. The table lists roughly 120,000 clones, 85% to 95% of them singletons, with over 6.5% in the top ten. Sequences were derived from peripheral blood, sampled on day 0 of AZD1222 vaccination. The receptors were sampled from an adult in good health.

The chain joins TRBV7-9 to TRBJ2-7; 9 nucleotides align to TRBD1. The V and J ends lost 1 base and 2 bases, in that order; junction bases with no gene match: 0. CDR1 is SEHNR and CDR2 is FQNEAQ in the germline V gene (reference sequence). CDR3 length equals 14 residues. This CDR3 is CASSLGQGAYEQYF. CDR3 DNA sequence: TGTGCCAGCAGCTTAGGACAGGGGGCCTACGAGCAGTACTTC.

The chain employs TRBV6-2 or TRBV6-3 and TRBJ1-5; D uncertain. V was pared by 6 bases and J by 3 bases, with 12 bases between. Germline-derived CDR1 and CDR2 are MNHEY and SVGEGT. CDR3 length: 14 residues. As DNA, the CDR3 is TGTGCCAGCAGCCACCGACCGAACAATCAGCCCCAGCATTTT. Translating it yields CASSHRPNNQPQHF.

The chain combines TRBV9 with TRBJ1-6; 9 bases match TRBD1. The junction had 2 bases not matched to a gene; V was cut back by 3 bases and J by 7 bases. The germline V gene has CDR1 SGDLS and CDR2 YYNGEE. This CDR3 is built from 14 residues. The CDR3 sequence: CASSAQGANSPLHF. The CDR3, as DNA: TGTGCCAGCAGCGCACAGGGGGCCAATTCACCCCTCCACTTT.

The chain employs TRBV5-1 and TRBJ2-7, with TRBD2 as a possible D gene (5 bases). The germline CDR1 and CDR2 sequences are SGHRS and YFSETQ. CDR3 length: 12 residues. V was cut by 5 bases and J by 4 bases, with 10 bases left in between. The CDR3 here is CASSYGGYEQYF. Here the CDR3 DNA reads TGCGCCAGCAGTTATGGCGGGTACGAGCAGTACTTC.

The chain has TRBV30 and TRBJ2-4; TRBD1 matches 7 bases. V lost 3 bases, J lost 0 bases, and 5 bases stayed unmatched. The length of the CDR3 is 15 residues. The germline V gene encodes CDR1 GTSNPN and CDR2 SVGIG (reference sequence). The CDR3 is CAWSGQVLAKNIQYF. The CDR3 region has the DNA TGTGCCTGGAGCGGACAGGTGTTAGCCAAAAACATTCAGTACTTC. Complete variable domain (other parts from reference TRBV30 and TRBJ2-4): SQTIHQWPATLVQPVGSPLSLECTVEGTSNPNLYWYRQAAGRGLQLLFYSVGIGQISSEVPQNLSASRPQDRQFILSSKKLLLSDSGFYLCAWSGQVLAKNIQYFGAGTRLSVL.

The CDR3 DNA sequence: TGTGCCACCAGCAGAGACACTACTTCACCCCTCCACTTT. Protein product: CATSRDTTSPLHF. V usage is TRBV15 and J usage is TRBJ1-6; the D is unclear. CDR1 LNHNV and CDR2 YYDKDF come from the germline V gene (reference sequence). The CDR3 extends over 13 amino acids. The ends were cut back, 0 bases at V and 9 bases at J, with 6 bases in the middle.

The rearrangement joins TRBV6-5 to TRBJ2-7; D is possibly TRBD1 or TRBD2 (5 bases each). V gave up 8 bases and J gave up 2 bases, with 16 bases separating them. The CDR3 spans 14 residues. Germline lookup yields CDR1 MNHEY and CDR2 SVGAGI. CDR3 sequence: CASARVEGPYEQYF. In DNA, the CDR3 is TGTGCCAGCGCCAGGGTTGAGGGGCCCTACGAGCAGTACTTC.